Described below is a single T cell receptor (beta chain) sequence and its context. The sample has other DNA sequences that encode this CDR3 too. Clones were sequenced by immunoSEQ multiplex PCR, and TCRdb holds only the in-frame ones, with some missing. The sample has some 500,000 clones, approximately 90% seen once. Participants were placed into cohorts based on the clinical history they reported. Cohort 3 donors were reported recovered after two negative PCRs, clearance, or symptom resolution. This specimen belongs to a study of blood T cell repertoires in COVID-19. At the level of the study: Sites across the United States, Italy and Spain contributed samples from acute and convalescent COVID-19.

The CDR3 has 13 residues. V was clipped by 3 bases and J by 4 bases, with 9 bases between them. Input material: PBMCs or T cells enriched from blood (not recorded which). The clonotype comes from a woman in her 40s who had recovered from COVID-19. The V call is TRBV12-3 or TRBV12-4, the J call TRBJ1-2, with D hard to call. The CDR3 loop reads CASSLRGGYGYTF. CDR3 nucleotides: TGTGCCAGCAGTTTGCGAGGAGGCTATGGCTACACCTTC.